This T cell receptor (beta chain) is drawn from a study of blood T cell repertoires in COVID-19 (dated by TCRdb to the early 2020s). Some background on the complete study: Samples covering the acute and convalescent phases of COVID-19 were provided by collaborators in the United States, Italy and Spain. The repertoires were released in a freely available public database intended as a resource for research on the immune response to SARS-CoV-2. The samples were drawn from two sources: the first 160 participants of the ongoing ImmuneRACE study, and 1,254 subjects contributed by 6 global collaborators. Where HLA class I and class II types were available, the types were taken from metadata supplied by the sample provider, not from assay-based typing. Sample metadata almost always included a de-identified subject ID, COVID-19 status, age in years and sex. Subjects who had been exposed to COVID-19, were actively infected with it, or had recovered from it provided the deeply sampled blood TCRbeta repertoires that made up the dataset. The prospective study material was composed of cDNA or gDNA derived from T cells, B-cell-depleted T cells, or PBMCs. Here is what the overall study found, with its caveats: Clinical and demographic metadata were provided uncurated, with the amount varying by source and participant.

The collaborating institutions used their own protocols to collect whole blood in K2EDTA tubes. Collaborator samples were shipped for TCRbeta analysis as frozen whole blood, isolated PBMCs, or DNA extracted from either sample type. The immunoSEQ Assay, a bias-controlled multiplex PCR, was used to amplify TCRbeta CDR3 regions from genomic DNA. As for how the authors treated the data: The number of nucleated cells in each sample was estimated by amplification of reference gene primers within the assay. To quantify the absolute abundance of each unique TCRbeta CDR3 rearrangement, sequence reads were collapsed and filtered. For each sample, productive Simpson clonality was calculated as the square root of Simpson's diversity index over productive rearrangements. TCRdb provides this immuneACCESS table in a form limited to in-frame rearrangements. Some clones are lacking; in checked studies, under half of them reflect an unresolved V gene, and why the rest are absent is not known. V and J calls plus clone size are reproduced from that table; the DNA served to infer D and trimming. This sample is represented by 65,000 to 100,000 clones; roughly 80% of them were singletons. About 16% of the sample comes from the top ten.

As to this clone: Its antigen remains unidentified. Base-call qualities are not available, and no considerably larger clone is one nucleotide away.

CDR1 and CDR2, per the germline V gene, are MDHEN and SYDVKM. CDR3 length: 15 amino acids, cysteine to phenylalanine. Only the CDR3 region is kept as DNA, spanning 45 bases read in frame from base 1. V lost 4 bases and J lost 3 bases, and the count of bases not matched to a germline gene is 5. This clonotype was sampled from an elderly woman with acute or convalescent COVID-19. The chain employs TRBV28 and TRBJ1-5; 8 bases in between match TRBD1. Sequenced: peripheral blood. The encoded CDR3 is CASSYRGGVNQPQHF. The nucleotides are TGTGCCAGCAGTTACAGGGGGGGAGTCAATCAGCCCCAGCATTTT.